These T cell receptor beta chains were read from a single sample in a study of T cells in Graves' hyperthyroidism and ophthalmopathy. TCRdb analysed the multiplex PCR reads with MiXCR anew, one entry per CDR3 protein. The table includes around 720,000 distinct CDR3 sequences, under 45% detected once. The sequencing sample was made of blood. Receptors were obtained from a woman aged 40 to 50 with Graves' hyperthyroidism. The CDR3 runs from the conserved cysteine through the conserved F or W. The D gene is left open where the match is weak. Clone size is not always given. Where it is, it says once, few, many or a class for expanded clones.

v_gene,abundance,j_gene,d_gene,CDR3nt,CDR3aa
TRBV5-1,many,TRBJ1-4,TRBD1,TGCGCCAGCAGCTTGACAGGGGGATATAATGAAAAACTGTTTTTT,CASSLTGGYNEKLFF
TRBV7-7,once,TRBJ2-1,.,TGTGCTAGCAGCTTGGAGGGCGGCGCCTCCTACAATGAGCAGTTCTTC,CASSLEGGASYNEQFF
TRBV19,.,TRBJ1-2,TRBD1,TGTGCCAGTAGCAGTACAGGGGGCGCAGGGGGCTACACCTTC,CASSSTGGAGGYTF
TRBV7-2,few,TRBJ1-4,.,TGTGCCAGCAGCTTGTGGCCCCCCTGGGTTGAAAAACTGTTTTTT,CASSLWPPWVEKLFF
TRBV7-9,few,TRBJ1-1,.,TGTGCCAGCAGCCCGCAAGGCGGGACAACTGAAGCTTTCTTT,CASSPQGGTTEAFF
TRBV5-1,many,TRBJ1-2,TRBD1,TGCGCCAGCAGCCCGGATGGGACAGCCAACTATGGCTACACCTTC,CASSPDGTANYGYTF
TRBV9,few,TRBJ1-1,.,TGTGCCAGCAGCGTCGGGACGGGGATGAACACTGAAGCTTTCTTT,CASSVGTGMNTEAFF
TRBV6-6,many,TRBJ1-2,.,TGTGCCAGCAGTCGAGACCTCTATGGCTACACCTTC,CASSRDLYGYTF
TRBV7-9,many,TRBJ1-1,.,TGTGCCAGCAGCCTTGGACGGTCTGAAGCTTTCTTT,CASSLGRSEAFF
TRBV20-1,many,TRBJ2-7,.,TGCAGTGCTAGAGACACAGGTCCCTACGAGCAGTACTTC,CSARDTGPYEQYF
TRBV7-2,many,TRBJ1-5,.,TGTGCCAGCAGCTTAGGGGTGGGGCAGGGGAATCAGCCCCAGCATTTT,CASSLGVGQGNQPQHF
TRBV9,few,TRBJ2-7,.,TGTGCCAGCAGCTCGAATGTGGACCCGGACGAGCAGTACTTC,CASSSNVDPDEQYF
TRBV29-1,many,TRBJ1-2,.,TGCAGCGTTGAACCGCGAGGGCGCTATGGCTACACCTTC,CSVEPRGRYGYTF
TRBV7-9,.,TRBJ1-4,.,TGTGCCAGCAGCTCTACCGGGGGCGCACTGTTTTTT,CASSSTGGALFF
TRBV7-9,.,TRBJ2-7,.,TGTGCCAGCAGCTCATCTGGGTTGAGCTCCTACGAGCAGTACTTC,CASSSSGLSSYEQYF
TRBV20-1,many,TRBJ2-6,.,TGCAGTGCTAGAGATCGGAAGATAGGGGCCAACGTCCTGACTTTC,CSARDRKIGANVLTF
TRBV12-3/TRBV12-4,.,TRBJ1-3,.,TGTGCCAGCAGCGGAATGGGCAGGAGCTCTGGAAACACCATATATTTT,CASSGMGRSSGNTIYF
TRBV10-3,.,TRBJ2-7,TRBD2,TGTGCCATCAAACCGGGACTAGCGGGACTACCCTACGAGCAGTACTTC,CAIKPGLAGLPYEQYF
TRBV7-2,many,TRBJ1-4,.,TGTGCCAGCAGCTCCATACGGGCTAATGAAAAACTGTTTTTT,CASSSIRANEKLFF
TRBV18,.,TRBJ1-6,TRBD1,TGTGCCAGCTCCCAGAACAGGGGTAATAATTCACCCCTCCACTTT,CASSQNRGNNSPLHF
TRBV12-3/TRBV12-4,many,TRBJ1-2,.,TGTGCCAGCAGTTTATTTTTGAACTATGGCTACACCTTC,CASSLFLNYGYTF
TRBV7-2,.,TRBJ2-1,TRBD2,TGTGCCAGCAGCTTAGTGAGCGGGAACTACAATGAGCAGTTCTTC,CASSLVSGNYNEQFF
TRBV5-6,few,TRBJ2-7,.,TGTGCCAGCAGCTTACCTGGTATGGGCGGCGAGCAGTACTTC,CASSLPGMGGEQYF
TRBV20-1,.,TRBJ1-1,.,TGCAGTCCAAAGGGGGGGAGTAACACTGAAGCTTTCTTT,CSPKGGSNTEAFF
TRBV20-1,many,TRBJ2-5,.,TGCAGTGCCTACCGGACAGACGCCCGAGAGACCCAGTACTTC,CSAYRTDARETQYF
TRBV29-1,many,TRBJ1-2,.,TGCAGCGTTGTGCAGGGGACCTATGGCTACACCTTC,CSVVQGTYGYTF
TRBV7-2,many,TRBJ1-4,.,TGTGCCAGCAGCACCTACAGTGCAACTAATGAAAAACTGTTTTTT,CASSTYSATNEKLFF
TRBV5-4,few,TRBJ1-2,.,TGTGCCAGCAGCCAGGGCGAGGTTGGGGGCTACACCTTC,CASSQGEVGGYTF
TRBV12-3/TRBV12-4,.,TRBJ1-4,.,TGTGCCAGCAGTTTATCTTGGGTTGCGGATGAAAAACTGTTTTTT,CASSLSWVADEKLFF
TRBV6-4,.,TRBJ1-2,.,TGTGCCAGCAGAGGGTCAGGGGACGGGAACTATGGCTACACCTTC,CASRGSGDGNYGYTF
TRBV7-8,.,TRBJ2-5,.,TGTGCCAGCAGCTTAAACCCCTGGGGGCAGAGGGAGACCCAGTACTTC,CASSLNPWGQRETQYF
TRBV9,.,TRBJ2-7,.,TGTGCCAGCAGCGTGTCATTGGGGGAGCCGTACTTC,CASSVSLGEPYF
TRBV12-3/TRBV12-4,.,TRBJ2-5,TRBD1,TGTGCCAGCAGTTTACGCGGGACAGGGGGCGCGGAGACCCAGTACTTC,CASSLRGTGGAETQYF
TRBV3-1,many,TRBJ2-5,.,TGTGCCAGCAGCCAAGCTGGAGGCGTAGAGACCCAGTACTTC,CASSQAGGVETQYF
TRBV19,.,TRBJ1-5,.,TGTGCCAGCAGGGACGGAGATCAGCCCCAGCATTTT,CASRDGDQPQHF
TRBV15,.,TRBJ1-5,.,TGTGCCACCAGCAGAGATCGGACGCGGCCCCAGCATTTT,CATSRDRTRPQHF
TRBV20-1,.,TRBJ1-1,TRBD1,TGCAGTGCACAGGGACAGGGGTTACTGGGAGCTTTCTTT,CSAQGQGLLGAFF
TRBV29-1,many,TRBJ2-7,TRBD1,TGCAGCGTTGGGGGGACAGGGGACTACGAGCAGTACTTC,CSVGGTGDYEQYF
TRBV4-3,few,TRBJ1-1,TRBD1,TGCGCCAGCAGCCAAGGAGGACAGGGAGGATACACTGAAGCTTTCTTT,CASSQGGQGGYTEAFF
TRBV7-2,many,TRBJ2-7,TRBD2,TGTGCCAGCAGCTTAGCGCGGGGGAGCTCCTACGAGCAGTACTTC,CASSLARGSSYEQYF
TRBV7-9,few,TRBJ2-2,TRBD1,TGTGCCAGCAGTTACCGGGACAGGGATACCGGGGAGCTGTTTTTT,CASSYRDRDTGELFF
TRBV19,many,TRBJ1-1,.,TGTGCCAGTAGGCCAGGAGGAATGAACACTGAAGCTTTCTTT,CASRPGGMNTEAFF
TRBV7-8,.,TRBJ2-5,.,TGTGCCAGCAGTAGATGTGGGACCCAGTACTTC,CASSRCGTQYF
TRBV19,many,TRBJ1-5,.,TGTGCCAGTAGTACCTACGTACGAATCGAGCCCCAGCATTTT,CASSTYVRIEPQHF
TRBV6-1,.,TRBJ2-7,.,TGTGCCAGCAGTAAGGGGGGGTTCGGCTACGAGCAGTACTTC,CASSKGGFGYEQYF
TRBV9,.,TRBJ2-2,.,TGTGCCAGCAGCGTAGTAGGGGGGACCGGGGAGCTGTTTTTT,CASSVVGGTGELFF
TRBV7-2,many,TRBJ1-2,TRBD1,TGTGCCAGCAGCCTACAGGGGCAGGCTGACTATGGCTACACCTTC,CASSLQGQADYGYTF
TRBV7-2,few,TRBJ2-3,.,TGTGCCAGCAGACGGCTTAGCACAGATACGCAGTATTTT,CASRRLSTDTQYF